A selection of T cell receptor beta chains follows, all from one sample in a study of T cell responses to AZD1222 COVID-19 vaccine. TCRdb keeps only in-frame clones here, not all; method: immunoSEQ multiplex PCR. The table includes fewer than 120,000 clones, 94% detected once. The specimen was peripheral blood, collected 28 days after the second AZD1222 dose. All receptors derive from an adult who received the AZD1222 COVID-19 vaccine. CDR3s include the opening cysteine and the closing phenylalanine or tryptophan. Each record gives: V gene, CDR3 protein.

TRBV5-5,CASSLNPDGTEAFF
TRBV14,CASSGQVEQGYTF
TRBV19,CASSLGQGYYGYTF
TRBV5-1,CASSGTFSSYNEQFF
TRBV3-1/TRBV3-2,CASSQYYEQYF
TRBV2,CASRPEKSSLHGYTF
TRBV5-5,CASSSPRTVFQAFF
TRBV5-6,CASSSWTDSNQPQHF
TRBV14,CASSQGGFQGGEGYTF
TRBV3-1/TRBV3-2,CASSQFPQGGTEAFF
TRBV19,CASTLVGGQGGFNEQYF
TRBV3-1/TRBV3-2,CASSQRGMNTEAFF
TRBV27,CASSLPNSPLHF
TRBV18,CASSPGTGATNEKLFF
TRBV10-3,CAISEPGGGGEAFF
TRBV10-1,CASTRRDCVRKTQYF
TRBV2,CASSDSIPGQGHQPQHF
TRBV3-1/TRBV3-2,CAVGALLTDTQYF